This TCR beta chain was identified during a study of OX40 agonist ivuxolimab in advanced cancers. For the study at large: Those treated in dose escalation had hepatocellular carcinoma, melanoma, renal cell cancer or head and neck cancer. Study-wide points: Relative to CD4+ cells, CD8+ T cells on average had more expanded clones. Which antigen the expanded peripheral T cells recognized is unknown.

Sequencing was performed with immunoSEQ multiplex PCR; in TCRdb, only in-frame clones are kept and a portion is missing. The sample has 55,000 to 65,000 clones, more than 75% seen once. Comment on this clone: Its target is unknown.

Per germline, CDR1 LGHNA and CDR2 YSLEER. V was clipped by 0 bases and J by 1 base; unmatched bases: 13. CDR3 length equals 21 residues. The V call is TRBV4-3, the J call TRBJ2-2, with 11 nucleotides matching TRBD1. The material sequenced was CD4+ or CD8+ T cells sorted from blood, taken in a trial of the OX40 agonist ivuxolimab. The TCR originated in an adult with an advanced solid tumor such as melanoma, head and neck, liver or kidney cancer. CDR3 nucleotide sequence: TGCGCCAGCAGCCAAGAAATGGGGACAGGGGGAAATATTGAGAACACCGGGGAGCTGTTTTTT. Amino acids: CASSQEMGTGGNIENTGELFF.